This T cell receptor (beta chain) was sequenced in a study of blood T cell repertoires in COVID-19 (TCRdb year 2020). With regard to the full study: The collaborator samples originated in the United States, Italy and Spain and spanned the acute and convalescent phases of COVID-19. A de-identified subject ID, COVID-19 status, age in years and sex were almost always included in the sample metadata. The material from the prospective study consisted of cDNA or gDNA derived from T cells, B-cell-depleted T cells, or PBMCs. Samples came from the ongoing ImmuneRACE study (first 160 participants) plus 1,254 subjects from 6 global collaborators. Subjects who had been exposed to COVID-19, were actively infected with it, or had recovered from it provided the deeply sampled blood TCRbeta repertoires that made up the dataset. Where HLA class I and class II types were available, the types were taken from metadata supplied by the sample provider, not from assay-based typing. A freely available public database, intended as a resource for researchers studying the immune response to SARS-CoV-2, is where the repertoires were released.

Paper-wide results and their limitations: The amount of clinical and demographic metadata varied by source and participant and was provided uncurated.

The collaborating institutions used their own protocols to collect whole blood in K2EDTA tubes. Collaborator samples were shipped for TCRbeta analysis as frozen whole blood, isolated PBMCs, or DNA extracted from either sample type. Concerning this clone itself: Its antigen remains undetermined. No much larger clonotype is one base removed from it; base qualities were not supplied.

Including the terminal cysteine and phenylalanine, the CDR3 comprises 15 residues. Here the CDR3 DNA is all that survives: 45 bases in frame from base 1. Trimming takes 2 bases from V and 5 bases from J, and the germline ends sit 13 bases apart. The germline V gene sets CDR1 to MGHRA and CDR2 to YSYEKL. The immunoSEQ Assay, a bias-controlled multiplex PCR, was used to amplify TCRbeta CDR3 regions from genomic DNA. As for how the authors treated the data: Nucleated cell counts per sample were estimated from amplification of reference gene primers within the assay. To quantify the absolute abundance of each unique TCRbeta CDR3 rearrangement, sequence reads were collapsed and filtered. For each sample, productive Simpson clonality was calculated as the square root of Simpson's diversity index across productive rearrangements. What TCRdb holds here is the immuneACCESS table cut down to in-frame rearrangements. Part of the clones is not present; checked against another copy, under half of the missing clones reflect an unresolved V gene, and the others are unexplained. The V and J calls and clone size are taken from that table; D and trimming were inferred from the DNA. The sample table holds more than 200,000 clones, of which 88% were seen once. The ten largest clonotypes hold approximately 1.7% of the sample.

This receptor was identified in a man between 70 and 80 years old with acute or convalescent COVID-19. The chain was built from TRBV4-1 and TRBJ1-5; a tentative D call is TRBD1 (6 bases match). Sequenced material: peripheral blood. The nucleotide sequence reads as follows: TGCGCCAGCAGCCAAACGTCCAGGGGTGATCAGCCCCAGCATTTT. This sequence encodes CASSQTSRGDQPQHF.